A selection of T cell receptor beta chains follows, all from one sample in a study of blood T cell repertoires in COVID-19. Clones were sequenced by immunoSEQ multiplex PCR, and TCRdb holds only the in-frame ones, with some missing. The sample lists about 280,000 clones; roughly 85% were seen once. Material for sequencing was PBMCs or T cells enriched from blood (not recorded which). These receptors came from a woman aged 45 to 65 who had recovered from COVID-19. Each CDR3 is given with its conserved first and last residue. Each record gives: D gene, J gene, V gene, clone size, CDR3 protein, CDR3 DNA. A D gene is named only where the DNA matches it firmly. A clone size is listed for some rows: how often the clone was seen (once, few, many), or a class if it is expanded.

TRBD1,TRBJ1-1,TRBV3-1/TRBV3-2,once,CASSQRRQGANTEAFF,TGTGCCAGCAGCCAGAGAAGACAGGGGGCTAACACTGAAGCTTTCTTT
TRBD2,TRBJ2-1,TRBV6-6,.,CASSYGTSGSEQFF,TGTGCCAGCAGTTACGGGACTAGCGGGAGTGAGCAGTTCTTC
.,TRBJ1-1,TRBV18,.,CASSSTGGRMNTEAFF,TGTGCCAGCTCATCAACGGGGGGCCGGATGAACACTGAAGCTTTCTTT
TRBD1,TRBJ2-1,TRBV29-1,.,CSVEVLTGALNEQFF,TGCAGCGTTGAAGTTCTGACAGGGGCCTTGAATGAGCAGTTCTTC
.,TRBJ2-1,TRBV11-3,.,CASSTGFYNEQFF,TGTGCCAGCAGCACAGGGTTCTACAATGAGCAGTTCTTC
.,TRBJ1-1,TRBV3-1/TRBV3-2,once,CASSQGPGHPNTEAFF,TGTGCCAGCAGCCAGGGGCCAGGGCATCCGAACACTGAAGCTTTCTTT
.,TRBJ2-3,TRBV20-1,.,CSARVKDTQYF,TGCAGTGCTAGAGTTAAAGATACGCAGTATTTT
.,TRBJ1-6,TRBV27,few,CASSSDRTLYNSPLHF,TGTGCCAGCAGTAGTGACAGGACGCTCTATAATTCACCCCTCCACTTT
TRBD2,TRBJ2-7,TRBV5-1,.,CASSLGVAGVRYEQYF,TGCGCCAGCAGCTTGGGTGTAGCGGGAGTTCGGTACGAGCAGTACTTC
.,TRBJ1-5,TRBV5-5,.,CASSLRGGGQPQHF,TGTGCCAGCAGCTTGAGGGGGGGAGGTCAGCCCCAGCATTTT
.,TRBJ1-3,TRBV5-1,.,CASSLVSGEVNTIYF,TGCGCCAGCAGCTTGGTATCAGGGGAAGTAAACACCATATATTTT
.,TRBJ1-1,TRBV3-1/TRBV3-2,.,CASSLGLRGTEAFF,TGTGCCAGCAGCCTAGGGTTGCGGGGAACTGAAGCTTTCTTT
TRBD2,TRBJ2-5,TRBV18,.,CASSPGLAGGLETQYF,TGTGCCAGCTCACCTGGGCTAGCGGGAGGATTGGAGACCCAGTACTTC
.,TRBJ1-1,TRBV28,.,CASSSPRSGHRRGVAFF,TGTGCCAGCAGTTCCCCCCGTTCGGGACACCGAAGGGGAGTAGCTTTCTTT
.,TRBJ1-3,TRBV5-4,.,CASSVATGFSGNTIYF,TGTGCCAGCAGCGTAGCTACAGGGTTCTCTGGAAACACCATATATTTT
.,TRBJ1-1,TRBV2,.,CASIDYREAFF,TGTGCCAGCATAGACTATAGGGAAGCTTTCTTT
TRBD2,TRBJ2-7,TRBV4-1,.,CASSHGLGGYEQYF,TGCGCCAGCAGCCACGGACTAGGAGGGTACGAGCAGTACTTC
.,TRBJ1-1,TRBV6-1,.,CASSERLGGNTEAFF,TGTGCCAGCAGTGAAAGGTTGGGGGGGAACACTGAAGCTTTCTTT
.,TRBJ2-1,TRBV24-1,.,CATSDSPGGVNEQFF,TGTGCCACCAGTGATTCTCCAGGAGGGGTCAATGAGCAGTTCTTC
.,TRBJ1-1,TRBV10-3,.,CAIAENTEAFF,TGTGCCATCGCAGAGAACACTGAAGCTTTCTTT
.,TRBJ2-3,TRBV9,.,CASSVEGRGTDTQYF,TGTGCCAGCAGCGTAGAGGGTAGGGGTACAGATACGCAGTATTTT
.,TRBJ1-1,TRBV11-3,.,CASSPGQNTEAFF,TGTGCCAGCAGTCCAGGACAGAACACTGAAGCTTTCTTT
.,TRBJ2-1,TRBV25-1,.,CASSESGQNEQFF,TGTGCCAGCAGTGAATCTGGTCAGAATGAGCAGTTCTTC
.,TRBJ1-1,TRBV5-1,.,CASSLLGVGGRLTEAFF,TGCGCCAGCAGCCTATTAGGGGTCGGGGGGCGCCTGACTGAAGCTTTCTTT
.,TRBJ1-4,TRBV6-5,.,CASSYTSITEKLFF,TGTGCCAGCAGTTACACTTCCATCACGGAAAAACTGTTTTTT
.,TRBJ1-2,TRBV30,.,CAWIGGAGAHYGYTF,TGTGCCTGGATCGGGGGGGCCGGGGCTCACTATGGCTACACCTTC
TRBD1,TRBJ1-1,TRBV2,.,CASSLRDRGAEAFF,TGTGCCAGCAGTCTACGGGACAGGGGAGCTGAAGCTTTCTTT
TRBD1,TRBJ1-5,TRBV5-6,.,CASSQGQGEINQPQHF,TGTGCCAGCAGCCAGGGACAGGGTGAAATCAATCAGCCCCAGCATTTT
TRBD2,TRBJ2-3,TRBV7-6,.,CASSLVTSGRGTADTQYF,TGTGCCAGCAGCTTAGTTACTAGCGGGAGAGGCACCGCAGATACGCAGTATTTT
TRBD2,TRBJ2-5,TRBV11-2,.,CASSFGLAETQYF,TGTGCCAGCAGCTTCGGACTAGCAGAGACCCAGTACTTC